These 25 T cell receptor beta chains share one sample of origin, sequenced in a study of identifying expanded T cells in peripheral blood (dated by TCRdb to between 2018 and 2021). Library creation used the immunoSEQ multiplex PCR assay. TCRdb limited this immuneACCESS table to in-frame rearrangements with V and J called. A share of clones is missing; checked studies link under half to unresolved V genes, and the rest is unexplained. For this sample there are more than 70,000 clones; about 90% appear just once. 5.5% to 6.5% of the sample goes to the ten largest clones. The sample was blood. The receptors derive from a person between 18 and 75 years old in good health.

V is TRBV4-3 and J is TRBJ1-3; no clear D. Germline V gene sequence: CDR1 LGHNA, CDR2 YSLEER. This CDR3 spans 16 amino acids. V gave up 0 bases and J gave up 0 bases, with 9 bases separating them. CDR3 sequence reads: CASSQDLGDSGNTIYF. CDR3 in DNA: TGCGCCAGCAGCCAAGATCTCGGAGACTCTGGAAACACCATATATTTT.

The chain is built from TRBV4-1 and TRBJ2-3; TRBD2 is a possible D gene (6 bases). CDR1 is MGHRA, CDR2 YSYEKL, per germline. Trimming took off 0 bases at V and 6 bases at J, with 19 bases between the two ends. There are 17 residues in the CDR3. The CDR3 coding sequence is TGCGCCAGCAGCCAAGATAGCACGGGCGGGGCATTGGATACGCAGTATTTT. Its translation: CASSQDSTGGALDTQYF.

The chain uses TRBV30 and TRBJ1-1, with a possible D match to TRBD1 (5 bases). The CDR3 extends over 14 amino acids. Trimming pared 3 bases from V and 5 bases from J, leaving 16 bases between. Germline V CDR1 and CDR2: GTSNPN, SVGIG (reference sequence). CDR3 loop: CAWRAGPWGTEAFF. CDR3 DNA: TGTGCCTGGAGGGCCGGGCCGTGGGGGACTGAAGCTTTCTTT.

The chain employs TRBV28 and TRBJ1-2; 8 nucleotides agree with TRBD1. Germline loops: CDR1 MDHEN, CDR2 SYDVKM. Trimming at V came to 5 bases and at J to 8 bases, leaving 13 bases not matched to a gene. The CDR3 length is 15 residues. The CDR3 spells CASSPPLQGVGGYTF. CDR3 bases: TGTGCCAGCAGTCCACCTCTACAGGGGGTCGGGGGCTACACCTTC.

The chain uses TRBV10-1 and TRBJ1-1; D is uncertain. The CDR3 is made up of 13 amino acids. Germline V CDR1 and CDR2: WNHNN, SYGVQD (reference sequence). V was shortened by 3 bases and J by 0 bases, with 5 bases between the two germline ends. CDR3 amino acids: CASSDNLNTEAFF. In nucleotides, the CDR3 is TGCGCCAGCAGTGACAACCTGAACACTGAAGCTTTCTTT.

This clone was seen once. The chain is built from TRBV2 and TRBJ2-1; a weak D match, TRBD1 (7 bases). The CDR3 spans 15 residues. Per the germline V gene, CDR1 is SNHLY and CDR2 is FYNNEI. Trimming took off 7 bases at V and 8 bases at J, with 21 bases between the two ends. CDR3 residues: CASIQRQGGGDEQFF. The CDR3 bases are TGTGCCAGCATCCAGCGACAGGGAGGTGGCGATGAGCAGTTCTTC. The full variable domain, rest sourced from reference TRBV2 and TRBJ2-1, is EPEVTQTPSHQVTQMGQEVILRCVPISNHLYFYWYRQILGQKVEFLVSFYNNEISEKSEIFDDQFSVERPDGSNFTLKIRSTKLEDSAMYFCASIQRQGGGDEQFFGPGTRLTVL.

As DNA, the CDR3 is TGCAGCGTTCAGACAGGGGGCCGTACTGAAGCTTTCTTT. This sequence encodes CSVQTGGRTEAFF. This chain joins TRBV29-1 and TRBJ1-1; 10 bases map to TRBD1. The CDR3 length is 13 residues. Germline V gives CDR1 SQVTM, CDR2 ANQGSEA. J gave up 5 bases and V 5 bases, and 5 bases lay outside the gene matches.

The chain couples TRBV27 to TRBJ2-6; D gene unclear. Germline lookup yields CDR1 MNHEY and CDR2 SMNVEV (reference sequence). Trimming removed 5 bases at V and 3 bases at J, with 14 bases between. There are 16 residues in the CDR3. CDR3 sequence (DNA): TGTGCCAGCAGTCGACCGCTTTCGGGTGGGGCCAACGTCCTGACTTTC. Its protein is CASSRPLSGGANVLTF.

The chain carries TRBV7-2 and TRBJ1-2; 10 bases match TRBD1. Trimming at V came to 2 bases and at J to 3 bases, leaving 3 bases not matched to a gene. Germline CDR1 is SGHTA and CDR2 is FQGNSA. The CDR3 totals 15 residues. The CDR3 spells CASSLRTGGDYGYTF. The CDR3 nucleotides read TGTGCCAGCAGCTTAAGGACAGGGGGGGACTATGGCTACACCTTC.

This clone was seen only a few times. CDR3 in amino acids: CASSQDSTRGELFF. DNA for the CDR3: TGTGCCAGCAGCCAAGATTCCACCCGTGGGGAGCTGTTTTTT. The chain links TRBV4-2 to TRBJ2-2; D remains unclear. Per germline, CDR1 LGHNA and CDR2 YNFKEQ. This CDR3 has 14 amino acids. V was cut by 0 bases and J by 8 bases, with 10 bases left in between.

This clone was counted a few times. The V call is TRBV30, the J call TRBJ1-1; D might be TRBD1 (6 bases). In germline, CDR1 is GTSNPN, CDR2 SVGIG (reference sequence). V shed 3 bases and J shed 11 bases, with 13 bases lying between them. This CDR3 has 11 amino acids. DNA for the CDR3: TGTGCCTGGAGAGTTGGACAGACGGCTTTCTTT. This codes for CAWRVGQTAFF.

The V call is TRBV15, the J call TRBJ1-6; a possible D gene is TRBD1 (6 bases). This CDR3 region has 15 residues. V lost 0 bases, J lost 7 bases, and 10 bases lay in between. From germline, CDR1 is LNHNV and CDR2 YYDKDF (reference sequence). As DNA, the CDR3 is TGTGCCACCAGCAGAGAACGGCAGGGGAATTCACCCCTCCACTTT. Encoded protein: CATSRERQGNSPLHF. Together with reference TRBV15 and TRBJ1-6, the CDR3 gives the full variable domain: DAMVIQNPRYQVTQFGKPVTLSCSQTLNHNVMYWYQQKSSQAPKLLFHYYDKDFNNEADTPDNFQSRRPNTSFCFLDIRSPGLGDTAMYLCATSRERQGNSPLHFGNGTRLTVT.

The chain carries TRBV6-5 and TRBJ1-2; 8 bases map to TRBD1. Trimming at V came to 5 bases and at J to 6 bases, leaving 5 bases not matched to a gene. The CDR3 consists of 13 residues. Germline CDR1 MNHEY, CDR2 SVGAGI. The CDR3 sequence: CASSRTGMDGYTF. CDR3 bases: TGTGCCAGCAGTCGGACAGGGATGGATGGCTACACCTTC.

This chain joins TRBV13 and TRBJ2-5; no clear D. Trimming cost V 0 bases and J 7 bases, with 6 bases left between them. CDR3 size: 12 residues. CDR1 is PRHDT, CDR2 FYEKMQ, per germline (reference sequence). The CDR3 DNA sequence: TGTGCCAGCAGCTTAGGTGGGCGGACCCAGTACTTC. Translation: CASSLGGRTQYF. The complete variable domain, with remaining parts taken from reference TRBV13 and TRBJ2-5, reads AAGVIQSPRHLIKEKRETATLKCYPIPRHDTVYWYQQGPGQDPQFLISFYEKMQSDKGSIPDRFSAQQFSDYHSELNMSSLELGDSALYFCASSLGGRTQYFGPGTRLLVL.

The V call is TRBV7-2, the J call TRBJ1-1; no clear D gene. The CDR3 loop spans 18 amino acids. V lost 4 bases and J 0 bases, leaving 21 bases between the germline ends. Germline V gene lookup returns CDR1 SGHTA and CDR2 FQGNSA. Here the CDR3 DNA reads TGTGCCAGCAGCTATTTACCACAGAAGGTGGGTATGAACACTGAAGCTTTCTTT. This sequence encodes CASSYLPQKVGMNTEAFF.

This clone has only a few counts. The J gene is TRBJ2-7, the V gene TRBV7-9, with D unresolved. The CDR3 sequence is 13 residues long. Germline CDR1 and CDR2: SEHNR and FQNEAQ (reference sequence). With 4 bases removed from V and 0 bases from J, the gap between germline ends came to 7 bases. This CDR3 reads CASSSRASYEQYF. In DNA, the CDR3 is TGTGCCAGCAGCTCAAGGGCCTCCTACGAGCAGTACTTC. Full variable domain (outside the CDR3, taken from reference TRBV7-9 and TRBJ2-7): DTGVSQNPRHKITKRGQNVTFRCDPISEHNRLYWYRQTLGQGPEFLTYFQNEAQLEKSRLLSDRFSAERPKGSFSTLEIQRTEQGDSAMYLCASSSRASYEQYFGPGTRLTVT.

The chain couples TRBV7-9 to TRBJ1-1; no clear D gene. This CDR3 contains 13 residues. Germline-derived CDR1 and CDR2 are SEHNR and FQNEAQ (reference sequence). With 2 bases removed from V and 8 bases from J, the gap between germline ends came to 12 bases. For the CDR3, the DNA is TGTGCCAGCAGCTTATATCAAACAGCGGAAGCTTTCTTT. Residues: CASSLYQTAEAFF. The whole variable domain, filled in from reference TRBV7-9 and TRBJ1-1, reads DTGVSQNPRHKITKRGQNVTFRCDPISEHNRLYWYRQTLGQGPEFLTYFQNEAQLEKSRLLSDRFSAERPKGSFSTLEIQRTEQGDSAMYLCASSLYQTAEAFFGQGTRLTVV.

This clone occurred once. This chain connects TRBV11-2 to TRBJ2-7, with D uncertain. Trimming pared 1 base from V and 4 bases from J, leaving 8 bases between. Germline values: CDR1 SGHAT, CDR2 FQNNGV. This CDR3 is built from 13 residues. CDR3 residues: CASSLAASYEQYF. CDR3 nucleotide sequence: TGTGCCAGCAGCTTAGCAGCCAGTTACGAGCAGTACTTC. Full variable domain (rest looked up from reference TRBV11-2 and TRBJ2-7): EAGVAQSPRYKIIEKRQSVAFWCNPISGHATLYWYQQILGQGPKLLIQFQNNGVVDDSQLPKDRFSAERLKGVDSTLKIQPAKLEDSAVYLCASSLAASYEQYFGPGTRLTVT.

The V call is TRBV27, the J call TRBJ2-1; TRBD1 aligns across 11 bases. Germline loops: CDR1 MNHEY, CDR2 SMNVEV (reference sequence). The CDR3 spans 13 residues. With 5 bases clipped from V and 6 bases from J, the junction kept 0 bases outside the gene matches. CDR3 region: CASSGTGGNEQFF. CDR3 DNA: TGTGCCAGCAGTGGGACAGGGGGCAATGAGCAGTTCTTC.

The genes are TRBV27 and TRBJ1-2, with D possibly matching TRBD1 (5 bases). The length of the CDR3 is 14 residues. CDR1 and CDR2 from the germline V gene are MNHEY and SMNVEV (reference sequence). With 3 bases removed from V and 9 bases from J, the gap between germline ends came to 17 bases. The CDR3 loop reads CASSLGVSSSRYTF. The CDR3 coding sequence is TGTGCCAGCAGTTTGGGGGTTTCCTCTTCGCGCTACACCTTC.

This rearrangement joins TRBV7-6 to TRBJ1-2; 8 bases map to TRBD1. The germline V gene encodes CDR1 SGHVS and CDR2 FNYEAQ. Trimming cost V 5 bases and J 10 bases; bases outside gene matches: 9. This CDR3 has 13 amino acids. The CDR3 DNA follows: TGTGCCAGCAGCGGCCGACAGGGGTCCCACTACACCTTC. Its protein product is CASSGRQGSHYTF.

The chain combines TRBV30 with TRBJ1-4, with no clear D. The CDR3 runs 13 residues. Trimming pared 3 bases from V and 6 bases from J, leaving 11 bases between. Germline lookup yields CDR1 GTSNPN and CDR2 SVGIG (reference sequence). This CDR3 is CAWSPLMDEKLFF. The CDR3 DNA reads TGTGCCTGGAGCCCCTTAATGGATGAAAAACTGTTTTTT.

The chain couples TRBV6-5 to TRBJ1-1; the D gene is possibly TRBD1 (5 bases). CDR1 and CDR2 (germline): MNHEY, SVGAGI. This CDR3 comprises 14 residues. V was pared by 8 bases and J by 1 base, with 14 bases between. CDR3 sequence (DNA): TGTGCCAGCCGACTGCATACAGGGAACACTGAAGCTTTCTTT. This translates into CASRLHTGNTEAFF.

The genes are TRBV7-8 and TRBJ2-7; D is possibly TRBD1 (6 bases). The CDR3 spans 16 residues. Trimming shortened V by 6 bases and J by 3 bases, and 21 bases separated the two germline ends. Germline-derived CDR1 and CDR2 are SGHVS and FQNEAQ. CDR3 DNA sequence: TGTGCCAGCAGGGGTTGGGGCAGGGGATCAGGCTACGAGCAGTACTTC. It codes for CASRGWGRGSGYEQYF.

The chain is built from TRBV6-1 and TRBJ2-1; D remains unclear. Germline-derived CDR1 and CDR2 are MNHNS and SASEGT. Deletions cut 1 base from V and 8 bases from J, with 12 bases between. This CDR3 is built from 14 residues. For the CDR3, the DNA is TGTGCCAGCAGTGAAGGCTCACTATTTTATGAGCAGTTCTTC. It encodes CASSEGSLFYEQFF.